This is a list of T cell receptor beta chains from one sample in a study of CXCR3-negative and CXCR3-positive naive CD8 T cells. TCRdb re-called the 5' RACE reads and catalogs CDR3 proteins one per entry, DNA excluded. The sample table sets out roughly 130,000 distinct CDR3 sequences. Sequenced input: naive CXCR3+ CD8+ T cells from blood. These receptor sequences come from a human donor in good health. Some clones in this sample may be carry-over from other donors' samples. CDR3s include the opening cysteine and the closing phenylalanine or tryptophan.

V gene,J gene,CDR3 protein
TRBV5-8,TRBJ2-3,CASSEGTATGLDTQYF
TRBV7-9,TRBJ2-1,CASEAGALFNEQFF
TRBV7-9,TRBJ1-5,CASSQDIDSNQPQHF
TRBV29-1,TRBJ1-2,CSVEGTRDYGYTF
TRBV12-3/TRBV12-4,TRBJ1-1,CASSTDNTEAFF
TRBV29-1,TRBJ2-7,CSVEMGRDYEQYF
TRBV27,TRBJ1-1,CASSWDTNTEAFF
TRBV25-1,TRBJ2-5,CASSEYEEGTQYF
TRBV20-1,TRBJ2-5,CSAELAGEETQYF
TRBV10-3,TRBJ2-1,CAISLASYNEQFF
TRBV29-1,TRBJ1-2,CSVDWVESSSYGYTF
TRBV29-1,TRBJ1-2,CSVRGDYGYTF
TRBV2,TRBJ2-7,CASSEGAGGYHEQYF
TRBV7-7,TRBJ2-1,CASSLGSVSYNEQFF
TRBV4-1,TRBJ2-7,CASSQSGQGSYEQYF
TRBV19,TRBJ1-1,CASSPGSTTSEAFF
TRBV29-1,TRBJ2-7,CSARQAQEQYF
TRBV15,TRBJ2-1,CATSRYNEQFF
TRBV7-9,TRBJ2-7,CASSPVQGAVNYEQYF
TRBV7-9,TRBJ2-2,CASSNWTGEITNTGEPFF
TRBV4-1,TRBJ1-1,CASSQEWTVNTEAFF
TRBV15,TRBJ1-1,CATSEGYPNTEAFF
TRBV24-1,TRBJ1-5,CATQQTDWACQPQHF
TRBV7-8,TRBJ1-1,CASSLPEETEAFF
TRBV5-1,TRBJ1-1,CASSSEDGRAFTEAFF
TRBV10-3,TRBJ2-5,CASLIGEGGTQYF
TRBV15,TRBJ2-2,CATSRLHDTINTGELFF
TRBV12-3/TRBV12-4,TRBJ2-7,CASSSLRRSYEQYF
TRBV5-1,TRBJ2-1,CASSLKQGPYNEQFF
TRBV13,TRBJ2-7,CASSFRSGGSYEQYF
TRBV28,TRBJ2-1,CASSFGTSGKNEQFF
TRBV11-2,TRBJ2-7,CASSLELAGLSYEQYF
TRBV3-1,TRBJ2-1,CASSQWRDDEQFF
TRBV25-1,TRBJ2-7,CASLPNGYSGSEEQYF
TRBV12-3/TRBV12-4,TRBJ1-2,CASSSRLWGYTF